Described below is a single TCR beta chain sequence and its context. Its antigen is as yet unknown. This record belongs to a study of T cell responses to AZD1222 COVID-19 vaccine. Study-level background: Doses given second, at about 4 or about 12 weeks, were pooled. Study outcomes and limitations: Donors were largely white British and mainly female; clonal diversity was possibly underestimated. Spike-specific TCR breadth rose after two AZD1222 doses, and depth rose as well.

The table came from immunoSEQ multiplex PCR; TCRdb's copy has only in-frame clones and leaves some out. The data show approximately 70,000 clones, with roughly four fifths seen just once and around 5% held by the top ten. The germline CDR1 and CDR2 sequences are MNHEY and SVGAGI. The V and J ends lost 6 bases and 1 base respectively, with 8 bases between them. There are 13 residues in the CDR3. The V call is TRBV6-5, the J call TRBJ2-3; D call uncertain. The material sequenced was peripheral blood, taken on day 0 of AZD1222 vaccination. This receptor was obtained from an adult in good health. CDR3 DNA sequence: TGTGCCAGCAGACTACCGGGCACAGATACGCAGTATTTT. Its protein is CASRLPGTDTQYF.